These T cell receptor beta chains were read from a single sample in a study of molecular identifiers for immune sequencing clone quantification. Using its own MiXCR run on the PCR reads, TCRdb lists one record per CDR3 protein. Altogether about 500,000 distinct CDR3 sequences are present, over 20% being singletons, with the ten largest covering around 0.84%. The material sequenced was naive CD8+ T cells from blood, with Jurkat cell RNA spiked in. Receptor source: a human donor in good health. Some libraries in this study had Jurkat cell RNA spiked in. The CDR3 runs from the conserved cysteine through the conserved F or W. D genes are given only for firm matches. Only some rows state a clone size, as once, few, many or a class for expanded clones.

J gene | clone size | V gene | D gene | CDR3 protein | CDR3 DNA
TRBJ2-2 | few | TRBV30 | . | CAWTKGPNTGELFF | TGTGCCTGGACAAAGGGTCCAAACACCGGGGAGCTGTTTTTT
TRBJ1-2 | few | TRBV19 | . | CASSIPGRLEGYTF | TGTGCCAGTAGTATACCAGGACGCCTAGAGGGCTACACCTTC
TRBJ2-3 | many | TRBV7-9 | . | CASSPYRGGSVADTQYF | TGTGCCAGCAGCCCCTACCGAGGTGGGAGTGTGGCAGATACGCAGTATTTT
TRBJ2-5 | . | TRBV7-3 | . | CASSASGGQETRYF | TGTGCCAGCAGCGCAAGTGGGGGCCAAGAGACCCGGTACTTC
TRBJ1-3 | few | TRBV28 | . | CASSFYGGNTIYF | TGTGCCAGCAGTTTCTACGGTGGAAACACCATATATTTT
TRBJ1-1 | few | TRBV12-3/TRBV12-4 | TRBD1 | CASSPSWDRENTEAFF | TGTGCCAGCAGTCCGAGCTGGGACAGGGAGAACACTGAAGCTTTCTTT
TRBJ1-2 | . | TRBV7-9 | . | CASSLVDSGNYDYTF | TGTGCCAGCAGCTTGGTGGACAGCGGTAACTATGACTACACCTTC
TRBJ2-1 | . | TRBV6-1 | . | CASSEGGVSSYNEQFF | TGTGCCAGCAGTGAGGGAGGCGTGAGCTCCTACAATGAGCAGTTCTTC
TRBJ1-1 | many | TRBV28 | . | CASSLGGWTEAFF | TGTGCCAGCAGTTTGGGGGGTTGGACTGAAGCTTTCTTT
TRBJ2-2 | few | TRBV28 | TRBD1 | CASIPTSVGRGLTGELFF | TGTGCCAGCATCCCGACGAGTGTGGGCAGGGGGTTGACCGGGGAGCTGTTTTTT
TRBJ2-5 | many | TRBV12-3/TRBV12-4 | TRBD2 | CASWAGGSETQYF | TGTGCCAGCTGGGCGGGGGGAAGTGAGACCCAGTACTTC
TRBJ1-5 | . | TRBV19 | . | CASYDRYSNQPQHF | TGTGCCAGTTATGACAGATATAGCAATCAGCCCCAGCATTTT
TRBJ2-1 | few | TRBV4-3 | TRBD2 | CASSPGLAENNEQFF | TGCGCCAGCAGCCCCGGACTAGCGGAGAACAATGAGCAGTTCTTC
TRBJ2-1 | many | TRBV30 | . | CAWSVSDGQFF | TGTGCCTGGAGTGTATCGGACGGTCAGTTCTTC
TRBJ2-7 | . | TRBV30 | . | CAWSGTGTEQYF | TGTGCCTGGAGTGGGACCGGGACCGAGCAGTACTTC
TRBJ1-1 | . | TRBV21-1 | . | CASSIQEVAEAFF | TGTGCCAGCAGCATCCAGGAGGTGGCTGAAGCTTTCTTT
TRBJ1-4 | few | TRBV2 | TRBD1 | CASSAGQGLLTNEKLFF | TGTGCCAGCAGTGCGGGACAGGGCCTCTTAACTAATGAAAAACTGTTTTTT
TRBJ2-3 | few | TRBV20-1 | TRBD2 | CSARDQREATDTQYF | TGCAGTGCTAGAGATCAGCGGGAGGCTACAGATACGCAGTATTTT
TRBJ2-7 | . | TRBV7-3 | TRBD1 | CASSIQGVGSYEQYF | TGTGCCAGCAGCATCCAGGGGGTTGGTTCCTACGAGCAGTACTTC
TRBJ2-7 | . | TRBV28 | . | CASSWFSRLASYEQYF | TGTGCCAGCAGTTGGTTCAGCAGGCTCGCCTCCTACGAGCAGTACTTC
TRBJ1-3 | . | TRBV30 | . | CAWSVLATGNTIYF | TGTGCCTGGAGTGTATTGGCGACTGGAAACACCATATATTTT
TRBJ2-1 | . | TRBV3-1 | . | CASSQGAAGQFF | TGTGCCAGCAGCCAAGGGGCCGCCGGGCAGTTCTTC
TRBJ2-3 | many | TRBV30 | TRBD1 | CAWTRTGSTTDTQYF | TGTGCCTGGACTAGGACAGGGAGCACCACAGATACGCAGTATTTT
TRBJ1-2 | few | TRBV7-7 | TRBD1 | CAPPPRDSRGIGYTF | TGTGCTCCCCCCCCACGGGACAGCAGAGGTATTGGCTACACCTTC
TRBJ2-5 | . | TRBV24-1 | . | CATSPGSGQETQYF | TGTGCCACCAGCCCGGGGTCGGGCCAAGAGACCCAGTACTTC
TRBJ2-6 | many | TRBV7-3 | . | CASSSLPTVSGANVLTF | TGTGCCAGCAGCTCCCTACCGACAGTCTCTGGGGCCAACGTCCTGACTTTC
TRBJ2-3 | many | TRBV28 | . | CASSLWPGESSTDTQYF | TGTGCCAGCAGTTTGTGGCCAGGGGAATCTAGCACAGATACGCAGTATTTT
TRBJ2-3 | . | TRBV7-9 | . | CASSPSRDTYTDTQYF | TGTGCCAGCAGCCCCTCCCGGGACACCTACACAGATACGCAGTATTTT
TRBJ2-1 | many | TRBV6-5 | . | CASKRGRGDDEQFF | TGTGCCAGCAAAAGAGGCAGGGGTGACGATGAGCAGTTCTTC